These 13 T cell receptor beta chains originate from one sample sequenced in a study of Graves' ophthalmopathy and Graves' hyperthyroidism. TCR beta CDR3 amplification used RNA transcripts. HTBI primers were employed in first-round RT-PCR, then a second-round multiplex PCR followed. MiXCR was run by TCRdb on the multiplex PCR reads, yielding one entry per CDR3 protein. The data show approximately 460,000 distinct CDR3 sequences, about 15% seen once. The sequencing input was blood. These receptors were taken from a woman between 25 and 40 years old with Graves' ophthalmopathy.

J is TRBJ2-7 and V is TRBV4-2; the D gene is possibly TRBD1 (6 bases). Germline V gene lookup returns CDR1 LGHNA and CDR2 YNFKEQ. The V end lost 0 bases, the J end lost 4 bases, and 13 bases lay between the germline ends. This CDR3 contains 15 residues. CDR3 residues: CASSQDPGVAYEQYF. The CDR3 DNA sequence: TGTGCCAGCAGCCAAGATCCAGGGGTCGCGTACGAGCAGTACTTC.

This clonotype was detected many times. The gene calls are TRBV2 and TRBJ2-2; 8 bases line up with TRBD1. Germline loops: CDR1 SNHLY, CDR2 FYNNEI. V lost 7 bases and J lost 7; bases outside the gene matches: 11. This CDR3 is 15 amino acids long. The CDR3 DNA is TGTGCCAGCAACCCCGGGACAGGAATACTCGGGGAGCTGTTTTTT. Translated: CASNPGTGILGELFF.

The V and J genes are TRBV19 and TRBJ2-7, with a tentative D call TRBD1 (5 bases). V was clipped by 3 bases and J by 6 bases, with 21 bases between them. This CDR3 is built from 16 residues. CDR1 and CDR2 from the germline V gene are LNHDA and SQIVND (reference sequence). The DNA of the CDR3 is TGTGCCAGTAGTATGTCTGGGGCCAAGGCGGTTTTCGAGCAGTACTTC. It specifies CASSMSGAKAVFEQYF.

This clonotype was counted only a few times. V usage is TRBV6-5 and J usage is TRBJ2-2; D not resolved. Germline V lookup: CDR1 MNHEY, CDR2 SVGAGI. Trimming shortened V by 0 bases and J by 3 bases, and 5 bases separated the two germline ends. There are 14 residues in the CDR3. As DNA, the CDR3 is TGTGCCAGCAGTTACTCGACCTACACCGGGGAGCTGTTTTTT. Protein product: CASSYSTYTGELFF.

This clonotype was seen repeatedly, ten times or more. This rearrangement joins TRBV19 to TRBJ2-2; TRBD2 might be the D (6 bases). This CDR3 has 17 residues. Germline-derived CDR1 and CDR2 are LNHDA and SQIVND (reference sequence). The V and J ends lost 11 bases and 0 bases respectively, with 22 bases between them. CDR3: CASTQSDGLTNTGELFF. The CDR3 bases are TGTGCCTCTACTCAAAGTGACGGACTAACGAACACCGGGGAGCTGTTTTTT.

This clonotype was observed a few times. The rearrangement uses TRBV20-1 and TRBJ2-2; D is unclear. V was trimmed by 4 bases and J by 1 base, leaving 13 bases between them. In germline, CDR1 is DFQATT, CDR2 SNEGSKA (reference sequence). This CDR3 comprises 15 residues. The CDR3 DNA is TGCAGTGCTAACCTTTGGGCGGTGAACACCGGGGAGCTGTTTTTT. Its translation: CSANLWAVNTGELFF.

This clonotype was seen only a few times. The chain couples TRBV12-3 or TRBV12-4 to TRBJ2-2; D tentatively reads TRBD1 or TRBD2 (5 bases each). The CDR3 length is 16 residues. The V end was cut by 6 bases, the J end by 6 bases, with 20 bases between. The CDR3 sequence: CASSRFGPGGAGELFF. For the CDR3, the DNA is TGTGCCAGCAGCCGTTTTGGGCCTGGGGGAGCCGGGGAGCTGTTTTTT.

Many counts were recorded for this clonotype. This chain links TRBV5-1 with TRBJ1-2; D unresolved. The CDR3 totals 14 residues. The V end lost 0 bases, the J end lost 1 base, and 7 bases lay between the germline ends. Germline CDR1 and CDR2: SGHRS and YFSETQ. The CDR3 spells CASSLAYGNYGYTF. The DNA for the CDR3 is TGCGCCAGCAGCTTGGCGTACGGTAACTATGGCTACACCTTC.

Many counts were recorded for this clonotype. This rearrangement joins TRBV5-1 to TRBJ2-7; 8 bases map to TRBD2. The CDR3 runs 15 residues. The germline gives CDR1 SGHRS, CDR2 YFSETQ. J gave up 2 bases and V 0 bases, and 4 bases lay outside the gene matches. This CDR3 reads CASSLDSGAPYEQYF. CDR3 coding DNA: TGCGCCAGCAGCTTGGATAGCGGGGCACCCTACGAGCAGTACTTC. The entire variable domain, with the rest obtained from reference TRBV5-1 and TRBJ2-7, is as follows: KAGVTQTPRYLIKTRGQQVTLSCSPISGHRSVSWYQQTPGQGLQFLFEYFSETQRNKGNFPGRFSGRQFSNSRSEMNVSTLELGDSALYLCASSLDSGAPYEQYFGPGTRLTVT.

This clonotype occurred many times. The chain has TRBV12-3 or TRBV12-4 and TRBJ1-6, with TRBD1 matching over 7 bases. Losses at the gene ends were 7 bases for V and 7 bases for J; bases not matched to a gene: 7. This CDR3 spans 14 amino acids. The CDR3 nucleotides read TGTGCCAGCACCGAGGGACAGCCGAATTCACCCCTCCACTTT. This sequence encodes CASTEGQPNSPLHF.

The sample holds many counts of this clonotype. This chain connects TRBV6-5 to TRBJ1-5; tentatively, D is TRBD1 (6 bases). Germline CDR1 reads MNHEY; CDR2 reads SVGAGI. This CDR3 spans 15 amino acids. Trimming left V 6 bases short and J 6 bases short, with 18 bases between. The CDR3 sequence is CASSYETGDVQPQHF. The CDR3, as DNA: TGTGCCAGCAGCTATGAGACAGGTGATGTTCAGCCCCAGCATTTT.

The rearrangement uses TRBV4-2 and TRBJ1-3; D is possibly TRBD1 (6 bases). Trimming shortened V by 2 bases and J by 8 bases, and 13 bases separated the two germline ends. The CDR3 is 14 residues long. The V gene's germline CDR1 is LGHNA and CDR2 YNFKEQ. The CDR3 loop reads CASSQQQQGDTIYF. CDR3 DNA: TGTGCCAGCAGCCAACAACAACAGGGAGACACCATATATTTT.

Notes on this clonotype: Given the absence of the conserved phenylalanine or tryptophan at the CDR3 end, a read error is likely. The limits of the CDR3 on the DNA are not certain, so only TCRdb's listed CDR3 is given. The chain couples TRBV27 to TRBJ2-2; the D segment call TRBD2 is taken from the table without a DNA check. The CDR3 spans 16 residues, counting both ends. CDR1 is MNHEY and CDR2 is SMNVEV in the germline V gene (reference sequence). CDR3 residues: CASSPGLIANTGELCL.